This TCR beta chain was sequenced in a study of T-cell memory formation after mild COVID-19. Study findings and constraints: Several responding clones turned up in pre-infection memory, indicating that cross-reactive memory may have taken part. There was a balanced CD4/CD8 profile in clones contracting day 15 to 85, and later expanders leaned CD4+.

Germline lookup yields CDR1 SGHTA and CDR2 FQGNSA. CDR3 length: 12 residues. Deletions cut 5 bases from V and 7 bases from J, with 11 bases between. Comments on this clonotype: Its matching antigen is unknown.

UMIs and sample barcodes were carried by the TCR alpha and TCR beta cDNA libraries that 5'RACE produced using constant-segment primers. From the 5' RACE reads, TCRdb called clonotypes with MiXCR, one entry per CDR3 protein. Of approximately 50,000 distinct CDR3 sequences listed, more than 10% were seen once; the top ten hold roughly a quarter. This receptor was obtained from a man aged 18 to 35 who had mild COVID-19 (a few samples of this study predate the infection). Cell type and time point are not known. V is TRBV7-2 and J is TRBJ1-1; unclear D gene. The specimen was PBMCs or a T cell subset sorted from them (not recorded which). The CDR3 bases are TGTGCCAGCAGCCCGCGGGCCGGTGAAGCTTTCTTT. Protein: CASSPRAGEAFF.